The 18 T cell receptor beta chains below were found in one sample sequenced in a study of monozygotic twins with inflammatory bowel disease. From the 5' RACE reads, TCRdb lists one entry per CDR3 protein and no DNA. This listing includes under 200,000 distinct CDR3 sequences. Input material: blood. The receptor source for this set is a human donor with ulcerative colitis or Crohn's disease, or a healthy co-twin of an affected twin (not recorded which).

J is TRBJ2-7 and V is TRBV20-1; TCRdb picks TRBD1, but there is no DNA to check that call. This CDR3 spans 15 amino acids. From germline, CDR1 is DFQATT and CDR2 SNEGSKA (reference sequence). CDR3 region: CSAKGASRGAYEQYF.

The genes are TRBV20-1 and TRBJ2-7; with no DNA, the TCRdb D assignment of TRBD1 cannot be verified. Per germline, CDR1 DFQATT and CDR2 SNEGSKA (reference sequence). The CDR3 is 15 residues long. CDR3 in amino acids: CSAVSGTGIGYEQYF.

The chain links TRBV7-9 to TRBJ2-3; the TCRdb D gene call, TRBD2, has no DNA to confirm it. Germline V lookup: CDR1 SEHNR, CDR2 FQNEAQ (reference sequence). The CDR3 spans 13 residues. CDR3 in amino acids: CASSGGGTDTQYF.

The V gene is TRBV14, the J gene TRBJ2-7; absent DNA, TCRdb's TRBD1 call cannot be checked. This CDR3 has 12 residues. Germline lookup yields CDR1 SGHDN and CDR2 FVKESK. CDR3 amino acids: CASSIKGDEQYF.

The CDR3 protein is CASSQDRDFGGNQPQHF. The rearrangement joins TRBV4-1 to TRBJ1-5; TCRdb indicates TRBD1, and absent DNA this call remains unverified. This CDR3 comprises 17 residues. Germline V gene lookup returns CDR1 MGHRA and CDR2 YSYEKL.

The V and J genes are TRBV6-5 and TRBJ2-5; TCRdb's D gene call, TRBD1, goes unchecked for lack of DNA. The CDR3 consists of 11 residues. Germline V gives CDR1 MNHEY, CDR2 SVGAGI. CDR3 residues: CASSHGGAEYF.

This chain uses TRBV27 with TRBJ2-7; TCRdb picks TRBD2, but there is no DNA to check that call. CDR1 is MNHEY and CDR2 is SMNVEV in the germline V gene (reference sequence). The CDR3 consists of 15 residues. The CDR3 protein is CASSPYGISSYEQYF.

This chain uses TRBV5-6 with TRBJ1-6; TCRdb proposes TRBD1, but this gene call is untestable without DNA. CDR3 length: 15 amino acids. Germline V lookup: CDR1 SGHDT, CDR2 YYEEEE. This CDR3 reads CASRPWDRANSPLHF.

The rearrangement links TRBV12-3 or TRBV12-4 to TRBJ2-5; the D gene TCRdb calls, TRBD1, cannot be checked with no DNA. This CDR3 region has 16 residues. This CDR3 reads CASSLRTGSYQETQYF.

The chain's CDR3 is CASLIDRGSYNEQFF. The chain joins TRBV12-3 or TRBV12-4 to TRBJ2-1. The CDR3 has 15 residues.

V gene TRBV19 combines with J gene TRBJ1-5; TCRdb reports TRBD1, a call that lacks DNA to check it against. Looked up from germline, CDR1 is LNHDA and CDR2 is SQIVND (reference sequence). This CDR3 region has 13 residues. This chain's CDR3 is CASSEGGGQPQHF.

The V and J genes are TRBV3-1 and TRBJ2-7; TCRdb picks TRBD2, but there is no DNA to check that call. Germline values: CDR1 LGHDT, CDR2 YNNKEL (reference sequence). The CDR3 spans 15 residues. The CDR3 reads CASSQVTGGPGEQYF.

The chain has TRBV27 and TRBJ2-1; lacking DNA, the TRBD2 call made by TCRdb goes unchecked. CDR3 size: 15 residues. CDR1 is MNHEY and CDR2 is SMNVEV in the germline V gene (reference sequence). Here the CDR3 reads CASSPLGLAGKEQFF.

CDR3 in amino acids: CASSFQAAANTGELFF. The rearrangement uses TRBV5-8 and TRBJ2-2. Germline values: CDR1 SGHTS, CDR2 YDEGEE. This CDR3 has 16 residues.

The chain combines TRBV20-1 with TRBJ1-5; TCRdb's D call of TRBD1 is untestable without DNA. The CDR3 is 15 amino acids. The germline CDR1 and CDR2 sequences are DFQATT and SNEGSKA (reference sequence). CDR3 protein: CSARSPGVGNQPQHF.

The V call is TRBV30, the J call TRBJ2-2; as DNA is missing, the TRBD1 call by TCRdb cannot be tested. The germline CDR1 and CDR2 sequences are GTSNPN and SVGIG (reference sequence). CDR3 size: 14 residues. The CDR3 spells CACPPQGVSGELFF. Complete variable domain (other parts from reference TRBV30 and TRBJ2-2): SQTIHQWPATLVQPVGSPLSLECTVEGTSNPNLYWYRQAAGRGLQLLFYSVGIGQISSEVPQNLSASRPQDRQFILSSKKLLLSDSGFYLCACPPQGVSGELFFGEGSRLTVL.

The chain links TRBV7-2 to TRBJ2-7; lacking DNA, the TRBD2 call made by TCRdb goes unchecked. CDR3 length equals 14 residues. Germline V lookup: CDR1 SGHTA, CDR2 FQGNSA. The CDR3 sequence is CASSPGLMSSEQYF.

V is TRBV20-1 and J is TRBJ2-2; TCRdb designates TRBD2, a call that cannot be tested without DNA. Looked up from germline, CDR1 is DFQATT and CDR2 is SNEGSKA (reference sequence). The CDR3 is made up of 16 amino acids. The CDR3 here is CSARGSGRAQTGELFF.